A selection of T cell receptor beta chains follows, all from one sample in a study of blood T cell repertoires in COVID-19. Generated by immunoSEQ multiplex PCR, the TCRdb table keeps only in-frame clones and is missing some. The table shows 140,000 to 150,000 clones, with approximately 80% occurring only once. Sequenced input: peripheral blood. The receptor set was obtained from a man aged 55 to 70 with active or convalescent COVID-19. The CDR3 runs from the conserved cysteine through the conserved F or W. The order of the fields is J gene, clone size, V gene, D gene, CDR3 length, CDR3 protein, CDR3 DNA. D genes are given only for firm matches. Not all rows give a size; the values are once, few, many and, for expanded clones, a class.

>TRBJ1-1|.|TRBV6-5|TRBD1|15
CASSHSSGTGVEAFF
TGTGCCAGCAGTCATAGTTCGGGGACAGGGGTTGAAGCTTTCTTT
>TRBJ2-7|.|TRBV5-4|.|13
CASSLVGHKEQYF
TGTGCCAGCAGCTTGGTTGGACACAAAGAGCAGTACTTC
>TRBJ2-3|.|TRBV11-2|.|16
CASSLSGGAGTDTQYF
TGTGCCAGCAGCTTATCGGGGGGCGCCGGTACAGATACGCAGTATTTT
>TRBJ2-2|.|TRBV5-8|TRBD2|16
CASSGGLAVNTGELFF
TGTGCCAGCAGCGGGGGACTAGCGGTGAACACCGGGGAGCTGTTTTTT
>TRBJ1-5|few|TRBV7-2|.|13
CASSAPHNGPQHF
TGTGCCAGCAGCGCCCCCCACAATGGGCCCCAGCATTTT
>TRBJ2-1|.|TRBV4-1|TRBD2|16
CASSQDTSGSYNEQFF
TGCGCCAGCAGCCAAGATACTAGCGGATCCTACAATGAGCAGTTCTTC
>TRBJ2-3|.|TRBV27|.|13
CASSPRGPDTQYF
TGTGCCAGCAGTCCCCGAGGGCCAGATACGCAGTATTTT
>TRBJ2-7|.|TRBV27|.|15
CASSLGRRAGYEQYF
TGTGCCAGCAGTTTAGGTCGGAGGGCGGGCTACGAGCAGTACTTC
>TRBJ1-4|.|TRBV24-1|.|15
CATSDPGATGEKLFF
TGTGCCACCAGTGATCCAGGGGCGACTGGTGAAAAACTGTTTTTT
>TRBJ2-1|.|TRBV7-9|.|11
CASSQASEQFF
TGTGCCAGCAGCCAAGCGAGTGAGCAGTTCTTC
>TRBJ1-1|many|TRBV29-1|TRBD1|15
CSADGRQGAGALAFF
TGCAGCGCCGACGGAAGACAGGGGGCGGGTGCATTAGCTTTCTTT
>TRBJ1-5|.|TRBV27|.|14
CASSSGREDQPQHF
TGTGCCAGCAGCTCGGGAAGGGAAGACCAGCCCCAGCATTTT
>TRBJ2-7|.|TRBV24-1|.|13
CATSDFPGAEQYF
TGTGCCACCAGTGATTTCCCGGGAGCTGAGCAGTACTTC
>TRBJ2-3|.|TRBV5-1|TRBD2|14
CASSLVTGRDTQYF
TGCGCCAGCAGCTTGGTAACCGGGAGGGATACGCAGTATTTT
>TRBJ1-2|.|TRBV6-4|.|13
CASSPGRGLGYTF
TGTGCCAGCAGTCCCGGACGGGGACTGGGCTACACCTTC
>TRBJ2-7|.|TRBV28|.|14
CASILSTDSYEQYF
TGTGCCAGCATCTTATCGACAGACTCCTACGAGCAGTACTTC
>TRBJ2-5|once|TRBV29-1|TRBD2|15
CSVDGASGVQETQYF
TGCAGCGTTGACGGGGCTAGCGGGGTCCAAGAGACCCAGTACTTC
>TRBJ1-3|.|TRBV18|TRBD1|17
CASSPGQGVRIGNTIYF
TGTGCCAGCTCACCGGGACAGGGGGTCAGAATTGGAAACACCATATATTTT
>TRBJ1-5|.|TRBV7-8|.|15
CASSRRDISNQPQHF
TGTGCCAGCAGCCGGCGGGATATTAGCAATCAGCCCCAGCATTTT
>TRBJ1-1|.|TRBV18|.|15
CASSLPGLRGTEAFF
TGTGCCAGCTCACTTCCGGGACTCCGGGGGACTGAAGCTTTCTTT
>TRBJ2-5|.|TRBV12-3/TRBV12-4|.|13
CASSPVQGETQYF
TGTGCCAGCAGCCCTGTCCAGGGGGAGACCCAGTACTTC
>TRBJ2-1|few|TRBV7-3|TRBD1|14
CASSPRQGFNEQFF
TGTGCCAGCAGCCCTAGACAGGGATTCAATGAGCAGTTCTTC
>TRBJ2-2|.|TRBV3-1/TRBV3-2|TRBD2|16
CASSQVTSANTGELFF
TGTGCCAGCAGCCAAGTAACTAGCGCGAACACCGGGGAGCTGTTTTTT
>TRBJ2-2|once|TRBV4-2|TRBD2|17
CASSQDTSGRGDGELFF
TGTGCCAGCAGCCAAGATACTAGCGGGAGGGGGGACGGGGAGCTGTTTTTT
>TRBJ2-3|.|TRBV7-2|TRBD2|15
CASSLRLSGGETQYF
TGTGCCAGCAGCTTGAGATTATCGGGAGGTGAAACGCAGTATTTT
>TRBJ2-1|once|TRBV7-8|.|14
CASSLRDTYNEQFF
TGTGCCAGCAGCCTCCGGGACACCTACAATGAGCAGTTCTTC
>TRBJ2-7|.|TRBV5-6|TRBD2|15
CASSFLSGRAHEQYF
TGTGCCAGCAGCTTCCTTAGCGGGAGGGCCCACGAGCAGTACTTC
>TRBJ1-1|.|TRBV5-4|TRBD1|15
CASSAFGQGIAEAFF
TGTGCCAGCAGCGCCTTCGGACAGGGGATAGCTGAAGCTTTCTTT
>TRBJ1-1|.|TRBV10-3|.|13
CAISVEGDTEAFF
TGTGCCATCAGTGTTGAGGGGGACACTGAAGCTTTCTTT
>TRBJ2-2|.|TRBV9|TRBD2|16
CASSVEGGANTGELFF
TGTGCCAGCAGCGTAGAGGGAGGGGCGAACACCGGGGAGCTGTTTTTT
>TRBJ2-7|.|TRBV4-3|.|14
CASSQTDSPYEQYF
TGCGCCAGCAGCCAGACGGACTCTCCCTACGAGCAGTACTTC
>TRBJ2-7|.|TRBV21-1|.|15
CASSTKEAGAYEQYF
TGTGCCAGCAGTACTAAGGAAGCGGGAGCCTACGAGCAGTACTTC
>TRBJ2-7|once|TRBV6-1|.|14
CASSEEDTSYEQYF
TGTGCCAGCAGTGAAGAGGACACCTCTTACGAGCAGTACTTC
>TRBJ2-1|.|TRBV5-6|.|15
CASSQGSVPYNEQFF
TGTGCCAGCAGCCAGGGGTCGGTCCCCTACAATGAGCAGTTCTTC
>TRBJ1-5|.|TRBV24-1|.|14
CATSDPQGIQPQHF
TGTGCCACCAGTGACCCGCAGGGGATACAGCCCCAGCATTTT
>TRBJ1-6|.|TRBV27|.|14
CASSPRGLYSPLHF
TGTGCCAGCAGTCCCCGAGGGCTTTATTCACCCCTCCACTTT